This T cell receptor beta chain came from a study of shared clonotypes between healthy human individuals. Broader study findings: On the whole, naive subsets had larger estimated richness than memory subsets had. Researchers sampled only blood; tissue repertoires likely differ. With a handful of donors compared, roughly 5% of naive CD4 clonotypes were shared. Clonotype sharing among donors was thought likely to change with sequencing depth.

To note about this clone: Antigen specificity is unknown.

CDR3 length equals 13 residues. V lost 9 bases to trimming and J lost 9 bases; unmatched junction nucleotides: 6. CDR1 LNHDA and CDR2 SQIVND come from the germline V gene (reference sequence). Sequencing used immunoSEQ multiplex PCR; TCRdb keeps in-frame clones, though not all of them. This table has about 2,500,000 clones, 90% to 95% appearing once. This chain connects TRBV19 to TRBJ2-1, with TRBD2 matching over 12 bases. The sequencing input was naive CD4+ T cells sorted from blood. The subset denotes: CD45RA+ positively selected. This TCR derives from a man aged 18 to 30 in good health. CDR3: CASRLAGVSEQFF. The CDR3 coding sequence is TGTGCCAGCCGACTAGCGGGAGTCAGTGAGCAGTTCTTC.